The present TCR beta chain was sequenced within a study of regulatory T cells in long-lasting Graves disease. For the study at large: Over-5-year antithyroid drug use with positive TSH receptor antibodies defined persistent Graves' disease in the study.

Study-wide results and caveats: In persistent patients, shared public clonotypes (roughly 2,800) outnumbered those in new patients (almost 1,000).

Time point reported: persistent/refractory GD, antithyroid drugs over 5 years with positive TRAb. Extracted PBMC RNA gave rise to the TCR library. Patient provenance is recorded as an endocrinology department in Xi'an, China. Arm-PCR of CDR3 regions with iRepertoire HTBI primers generated TCR beta libraries. TCRdb ran MiXCR on the multiplex PCR reads and lists one entry per CDR3 protein. The data hold a few hundred thousand distinct CDR3 sequences, with roughly 21% observed a single time. Remarks on this clonotype: Its antigen remains unidentified.

Trimming cost V 3 bases and J 1 base, with 8 bases left between them. This CDR3 has 14 residues. Germline-derived CDR1 and CDR2 are SGHDT and YYEEEE. The receptor was isolated from a female donor with Graves disease. The sample was peripheral blood mononuclear cells (PBMCs), taken when the disease was refractory, from a patient treated with antithyroid drugs. The chain joins TRBV5-6 to TRBJ1-5; no clear D gene. The CDR3 nucleotides read TGTGCCAGCAGCTCGCAGCTAAGCAATCAGCCCCAGCATTTT. This codes for CASSSQLSNQPQHF.